These 24 T cell receptor beta chains came from one sample sequenced in a study of blood T cell repertoires in COVID-19. Some clones are missing from TCRdb's copy, which holds only in-frame ones; the method was immunoSEQ multiplex PCR. The table lists tens of thousands of clones, 84% of them singletons. Sample: peripheral blood. The receptor source for this set is a human donor in a cohort sampled during active COVID-19.

Here the CDR3 DNA reads TGTGCCAGCAGGGTCGGACAGGAGCTTTCTGGGGCCAACGTCCTGACTTTC. It codes for CASRVGQELSGANVLTF. This chain joins TRBV27 and TRBJ2-6; 7 nucleotides match TRBD1. The CDR3 is made up of 17 amino acids. Losses at the gene ends were 6 bases for V and 1 base for J; bases not matched to a gene: 9. Germline assignment: CDR1 MNHEY and CDR2 SMNVEV (reference sequence).

The chain combines TRBV19 with TRBJ1-2; D might be TRBD1 (5 bases). The germline V gene encodes CDR1 LNHDA and CDR2 SQIVND (reference sequence). This CDR3 spans 13 amino acids. V lost 2 bases and J 8 bases, leaving 12 bases between the germline ends. Here the CDR3 DNA reads TGTGCCAGTAGTATACGCAGGGTCGACGGCTACACCTTC. Translating gives CASSIRRVDGYTF.

This clone was found a few times. This chain joins TRBV3-1 (or the pseudogene TRBV3-2) and TRBJ1-2; the D gene is possibly TRBD1 (5 bases). Deletions cut 0 bases from V and 3 bases from J, with 8 bases between. This CDR3 region has 14 residues. In germline, CDR1 is LGHDT, CDR2 YNNKEL (reference sequence). DNA of the CDR3: TGTGCCAGCAGCCAAGATTGGGGGGACTATGGCTACACCTTC. Translating it yields CASSQDWGDYGYTF.

V is TRBV27 and J is TRBJ1-1; 10 positions agree with TRBD1. The CDR3 spans 14 residues. V lost 6 bases to trimming and J lost 1 base; unmatched junction nucleotides: 2. Germline V gene sequence: CDR1 MNHEY, CDR2 SMNVEV (reference sequence). CDR3 sequence (DNA): TGTGCCAGCAGGACAGGGGGCCGGAACACTGAAGCTTTCTTT. It specifies CASRTGGRNTEAFF.

The rearrangement joins TRBV27 to TRBJ2-5; the match to TRBD1 covers 7 bases. The trim removed 5 bases at V and 2 bases at J, leaving 8 bases unmatched. In germline, CDR1 is MNHEY, CDR2 SMNVEV (reference sequence). The CDR3 covers 15 residues. DNA of the CDR3: TGTGCCAGCAGTCGACAGGGCGGTGATCAAGAGACCCAGTACTTC. Protein product: CASSRQGGDQETQYF.

This chain joins TRBV19 and TRBJ1-5; 7 bases align to TRBD1. CDR3 length equals 14 residues. Per the germline V gene, CDR1 is LNHDA and CDR2 is SQIVND (reference sequence). V was clipped by 7 bases and J by 0 bases; unmatched bases: 3. CDR3 sequence reads: CASTDRVSNQPQHF. The DNA for the CDR3 is TGTGCCAGTACAGACAGGGTTAGCAATCAGCCCCAGCATTTT.

This chain links TRBV10-2 with TRBJ2-1, with TRBD1 matching 9 bases. The CDR3 runs to 15 residues. From germline, CDR1 is WSHSY and CDR2 SAAADI. V lost 6 bases to trimming and J lost 0 bases; unmatched junction nucleotides: 3. The CDR3 sequence: CASRETGGSYNEQFF. CDR3 DNA sequence: TGCGCCAGCAGGGAGACAGGGGGCTCCTACAATGAGCAGTTCTTC.

The sample holds one count of this clone. The chain uses TRBV6-6 and TRBJ2-7; 7 bases fit TRBD1. CDR1 is MNHNY and CDR2 is SVGAGI in the germline V gene (reference sequence). The CDR3 totals 13 residues. V trimming: 4 bases; J trimming: 6 bases; junction bases outside the gene matches: 6. The CDR3 DNA reads TGTGCCAGCAGTTCGGGACAGCTGTTCGAGCAGTACTTC. Its protein is CASSSGQLFEQYF.

A note on this clone: Other DNA sequences in the same sample also yield this CDR3. The rearrangement links TRBV7-9 to TRBJ1-2, with unresolved D. Germline V gene sequence: CDR1 SEHNR, CDR2 FQNEAQ (reference sequence). V lost 1 base and J lost 4, with 10 bases in between. This CDR3 has 14 residues. The CDR3: CASSLDYTAYGYTF. The CDR3 nucleotides are TGTGCCAGCAGCTTAGACTACACGGCCTATGGCTACACCTTC.

This chain links TRBV4-2 with TRBJ2-5; TRBD1 is a possible D gene (5 bases). This CDR3 has 18 residues. In germline, CDR1 is LGHNA, CDR2 YNFKEQ. V was clipped by 1 base and J by 4 bases, with 22 bases between them. CDR3 in amino acids: CASSQVVVGSGAGETQYF. The CDR3 region has the DNA TGTGCCAGCAGCCAAGTGGTTGTAGGATCTGGGGCAGGAGAGACCCAGTACTTC.

The rearrangement joins TRBV19 to TRBJ2-4, with TRBD1 identical over 11 bases. Trimming cost V 0 bases and J 8 bases; bases outside gene matches: 6. Looked up from germline, CDR1 is LNHDA and CDR2 is SQIVND (reference sequence). The CDR3 runs to 16 residues. CDR3 DNA sequence: TGTGCCAGTAGTATAGATCTCCCGGGACAGGGGGACATTCAGTACTTC. As protein: CASSIDLPGQGDIQYF.

This rearrangement joins TRBV5-4 to TRBJ2-1; 14 positions agree with TRBD2. Germline CDR1 reads SGHNT; CDR2 reads YYREEE (reference sequence). The CDR3 sequence is 20 residues long. After removal of 5 bases from V and 5 bases from J, the junction contained 18 bases not matched to a gene. CDR3 protein: CASRRGGSGLAGVLDNEQFF. The CDR3 DNA sequence: TGTGCCAGCAGACGGGGAGGTTCGGGACTAGCGGGAGTGCTGGACAATGAGCAGTTCTTC.

This chain uses TRBV11-3 with TRBJ2-7; the D gene is possibly TRBD2 (5 bases). CDR1 SGHNT and CDR2 YENEEA come from the germline V gene. This CDR3 contains 12 residues. Trimming shortened V by 5 bases and J by 4 bases, and 9 bases separated the two germline ends. The CDR3 sequence is CASSPPGYEQYF. The CDR3 bases are TGTGCCAGCAGCCCCCCGGGGTACGAGCAGTACTTC. Full variable domain (remainder filled in from reference TRBV11-3 and TRBJ2-7): EAGVVQSPRYKIIEKKQPVAFWCNPISGHNTLYWYLQNLGQGPELLIRYENEEAVDDSQLPKDRFSAERLKGVDSTLKIQPAELGDSAVYLCASSPPGYEQYFGPGTRLTVT.

This rearrangement joins TRBV28 to TRBJ2-4; 7 bases map to TRBD1. The CDR3 covers 15 residues. CDR1 MDHEN and CDR2 SYDVKM come from the germline V gene. Unmatched junction bases numbered 13, after V lost 6 bases and J lost 8 bases. CDR3 nucleotides: TGTGCCAGCAGCTCCCCGGCACAGGGGAAGGACATTCAGTACTTC. This codes for CASSSPAQGKDIQYF.

This clone was recorded once. V is TRBV5-4 and J is TRBJ1-4; TRBD1 aligns across 7 bases. Losses at the gene ends were 0 bases for V and 0 bases for J; bases not matched to a gene: 2. Germline assignment: CDR1 SGHNT and CDR2 YYREEE (reference sequence). This CDR3 region has 16 residues. CDR3 sequence (DNA): TGTGCCAGCAGCTTGGGACAGGGTGCAACTAATGAAAAACTGTTTTTT. Translation: CASSLGQGATNEKLFF.

The V call is TRBV3-1 (or the pseudogene TRBV3-2), the J call TRBJ2-1; D is perhaps TRBD2 (5 bases). The V and J ends lost 0 bases and 3 bases respectively, with 15 bases between them. The germline V gene encodes CDR1 LGHDT and CDR2 YNNKEL (reference sequence). This CDR3 is 17 amino acids long. CDR3 amino acids: CASSQESGVVRYNEQFF. The CDR3 nucleotides are TGTGCCAGCAGCCAAGAATCCGGGGTGGTACGCTACAATGAGCAGTTCTTC.

V and J are TRBV2 and TRBJ1-2, with 9 nucleotides matching TRBD1. The junction had 6 bases not matched to a gene; V was cut back by 6 bases and J by 7 bases. CDR3 size: 13 residues. Germline assignment: CDR1 SNHLY and CDR2 FYNNEI. The CDR3 DNA is TGTGCCAGCAGCGACAGGGGGATTTCTGGCTACACCTTC. Its translation is CASSDRGISGYTF.

This sequence joins TRBV28 and TRBJ2-7; no firm D call. CDR1 is MDHEN and CDR2 is SYDVKM in the germline V gene. The ends were cut back, 5 bases at V and 3 bases at J, with 17 bases in the middle. This CDR3 is 15 amino acids long. The CDR3 protein is CASSAVLDSLYEQYF. The CDR3 coding sequence is TGTGCCAGCAGTGCTGTCCTAGACTCTCTCTACGAGCAGTACTTC.

This clone was counted a single time. The genes are TRBV14 and TRBJ1-1; D remains ambiguous. The CDR3 spans 15 residues. Per germline, CDR1 SGHDN and CDR2 FVKESK. Trimming removed 1 base at V and 2 bases at J, with 11 bases between. CDR3: CASSQVGSRNTEAFF. As DNA, the CDR3 is TGTGCCAGCAGCCAAGTCGGTAGCAGAAACACTGAAGCTTTCTTT. Supplemented by reference TRBV14 and TRBJ1-1, the full variable domain reads EAGVTQFPSHSVIEKGQTVTLRCDPISGHDNLYWYRRVMGKEIKFLLHFVKESKQDESGMPNNRFLAERTGGTYSTLKVQPAELEDSGVYFCASSQVGSRNTEAFFGQGTRLTVV.

The chain has TRBV5-1 and TRBJ2-5; 7 bases map to TRBD2. Per germline, CDR1 SGHRS and CDR2 YFSETQ. V lost 4 bases, J lost 5 bases, and 5 bases stayed unmatched. The CDR3 length is 13 residues. The CDR3 bases are TGCGCCAGCAGCCTCTGGGAGGGGGAGACCCAGTACTTC. Translated: CASSLWEGETQYF.

CDR3 DNA sequence: TGTGCCACCAGTGATCGGGGTGTCTATGGCTACACCTTC. It encodes CATSDRGVYGYTF. This chain links TRBV24-1 with TRBJ1-2; D not resolved. Germline assignment: CDR1 KGHDR and CDR2 SFDVKD. The V end lost 3 bases, the J end lost 4 bases, and 8 bases lay between the germline ends. This CDR3 has 13 amino acids.

The chain links TRBV28 to TRBJ2-7; 7 nucleotides agree with TRBD2. Trimming at V came to 4 bases and at J to 2 bases, leaving 5 bases not matched to a gene. Germline values: CDR1 MDHEN, CDR2 SYDVKM. This CDR3 has 14 amino acids. Written as DNA, the CDR3 is TGTGCCAGCAGTTCCGGCGGGAGCCCCTACGAGCAGTACTTC. This sequence encodes CASSSGGSPYEQYF.

This clone was detected only a few times. The rearrangement joins TRBV7-9 to TRBJ2-7; tentative D call: TRBD2 (5 bases). The CDR3 spans 12 residues. From germline, CDR1 is SEHNR and CDR2 FQNEAQ (reference sequence). The V end lost 11 bases, the J end lost 0 bases, and 11 bases lay between the germline ends. The CDR3 sequence: CAAGRLSYEQYF. CDR3 nucleotides: TGTGCCGCGGGCCGCCTCTCCTACGAGCAGTACTTC.

The chain combines TRBV30 with TRBJ1-4; TRBD1 matches 8 bases. The CDR3 has 13 amino acids. Trimming cost V 2 bases and J 6 bases; bases outside gene matches: 2. Looked up from germline, CDR1 is GTSNPN and CDR2 is SVGIG (reference sequence). The CDR3 sequence: CAWSQDRDEKLFF. The CDR3 nucleotides read TGTGCCTGGAGTCAGGACAGGGATGAAAAACTGTTTTTT.